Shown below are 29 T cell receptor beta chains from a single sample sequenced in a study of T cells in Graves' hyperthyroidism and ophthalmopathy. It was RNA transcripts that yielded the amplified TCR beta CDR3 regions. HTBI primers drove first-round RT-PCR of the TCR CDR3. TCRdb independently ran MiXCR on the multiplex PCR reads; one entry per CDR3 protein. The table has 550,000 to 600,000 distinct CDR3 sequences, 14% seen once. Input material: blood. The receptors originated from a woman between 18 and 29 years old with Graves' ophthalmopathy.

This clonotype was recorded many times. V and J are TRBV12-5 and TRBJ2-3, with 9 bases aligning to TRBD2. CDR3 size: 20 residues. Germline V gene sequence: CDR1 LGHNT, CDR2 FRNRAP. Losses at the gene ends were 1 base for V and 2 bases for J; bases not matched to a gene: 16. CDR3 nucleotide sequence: TGTGCTAGTGGTTTGGCTACAGTGGAACATAGCGGGAGATACACAGATACGCAGTATTTT. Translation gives CASGLATVEHSGRYTDTQYF.

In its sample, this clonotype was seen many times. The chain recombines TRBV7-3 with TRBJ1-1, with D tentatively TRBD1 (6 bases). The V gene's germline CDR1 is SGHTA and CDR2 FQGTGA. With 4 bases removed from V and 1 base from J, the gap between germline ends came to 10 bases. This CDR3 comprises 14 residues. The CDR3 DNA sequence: TGTGCCAGCAGCTCGGGACATTCGAACACTGAAGCTTTCTTT. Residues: CASSSGHSNTEAFF.

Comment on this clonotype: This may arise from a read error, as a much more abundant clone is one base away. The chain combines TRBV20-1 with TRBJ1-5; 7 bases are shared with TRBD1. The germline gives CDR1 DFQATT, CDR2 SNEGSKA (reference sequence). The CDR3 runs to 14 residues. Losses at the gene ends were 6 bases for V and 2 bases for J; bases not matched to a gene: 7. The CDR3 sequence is CSALGQEGNQPQHF. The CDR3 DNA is TGCAGTGCCCTAGGACAGGAGGGCAATCAGCCCCAGCATTTT.

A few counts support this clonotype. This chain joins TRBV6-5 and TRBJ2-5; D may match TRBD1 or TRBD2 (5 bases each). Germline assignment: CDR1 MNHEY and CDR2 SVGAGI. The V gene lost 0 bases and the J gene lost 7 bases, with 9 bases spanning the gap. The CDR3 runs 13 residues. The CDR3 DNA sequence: TGTGCCAGCAGTTACTCGGCTGGGGGGACCCAGTACTTC. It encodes CASSYSAGGTQYF.

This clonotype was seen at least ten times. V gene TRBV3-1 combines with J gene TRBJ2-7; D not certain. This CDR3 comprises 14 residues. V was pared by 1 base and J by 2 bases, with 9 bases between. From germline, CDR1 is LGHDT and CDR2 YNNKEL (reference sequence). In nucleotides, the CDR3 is TGTGCCAGCAGCCAAGGTCGTTGGACCTACGAGCAGTACTTC. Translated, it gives CASSQGRWTYEQYF.

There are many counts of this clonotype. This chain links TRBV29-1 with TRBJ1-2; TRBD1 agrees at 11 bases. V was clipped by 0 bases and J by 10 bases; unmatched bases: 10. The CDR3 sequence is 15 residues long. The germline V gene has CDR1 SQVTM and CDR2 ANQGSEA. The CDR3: CSVEEGQGADYYYTF. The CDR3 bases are TGCAGCGTTGAAGAAGGACAGGGGGCCGACTACTACTACACCTTC.

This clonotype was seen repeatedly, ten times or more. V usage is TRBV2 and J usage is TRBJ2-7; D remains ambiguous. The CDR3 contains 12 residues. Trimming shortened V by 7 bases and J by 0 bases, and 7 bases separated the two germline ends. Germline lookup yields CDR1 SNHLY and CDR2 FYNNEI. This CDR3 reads CASTEYSYEQYF. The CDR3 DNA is TGTGCCAGCACCGAGTACTCCTACGAGCAGTACTTC.

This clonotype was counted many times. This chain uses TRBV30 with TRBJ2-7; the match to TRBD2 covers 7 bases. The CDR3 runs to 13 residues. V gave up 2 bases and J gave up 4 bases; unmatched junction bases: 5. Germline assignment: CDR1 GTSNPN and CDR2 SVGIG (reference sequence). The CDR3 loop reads CAWSRTGGYEQYF. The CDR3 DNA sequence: TGTGCCTGGAGTCGGACGGGAGGTTACGAGCAGTACTTC.

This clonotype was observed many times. CDR3 in DNA: TGTGCCAGCAGCTCCGGGGGGGGGGCCGGGGAGCTGTTTTTT. It yields the protein CASSSGGGAGELFF. J is TRBJ2-2 and V is TRBV11-2; the match to TRBD2 covers 8 bases. Germline V lookup: CDR1 SGHAT, CDR2 FQNNGV. V trimming: 4 bases; J trimming: 6 bases; junction bases outside the gene matches: 4. This CDR3 is 14 amino acids long.

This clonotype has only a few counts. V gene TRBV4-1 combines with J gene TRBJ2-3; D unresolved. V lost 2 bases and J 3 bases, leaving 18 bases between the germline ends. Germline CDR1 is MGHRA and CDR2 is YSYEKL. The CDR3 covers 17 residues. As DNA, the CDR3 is TGCGCCAGCAGCCAAATAGGCCTTGGGGTAGGAACAGATACGCAGTATTTT. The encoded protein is CASSQIGLGVGTDTQYF.

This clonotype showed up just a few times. CDR3 residues: CASSQAGQGAKNNQPQHF. CDR3 in DNA: TGTGCCAGCAGCCAAGCGGGCCAGGGGGCCAAGAACAATCAGCCCCAGCATTTT. V and J are TRBV4-2 and TRBJ1-5; 8 positions agree with TRBD1. Germline CDR1 is LGHNA and CDR2 is YNFKEQ. The CDR3 length is 18 residues. Unmatched junction bases numbered 11, after V lost 1 base and J lost 3 bases.

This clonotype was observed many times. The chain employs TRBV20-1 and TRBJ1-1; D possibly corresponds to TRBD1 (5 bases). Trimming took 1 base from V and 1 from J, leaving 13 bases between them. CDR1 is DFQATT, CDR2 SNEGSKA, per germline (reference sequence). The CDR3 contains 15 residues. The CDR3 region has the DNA TGCAGTGCTAGAGCGGGGCGAAGGGGGAACACTGAAGCTTTCTTT. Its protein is CSARAGRRGNTEAFF.

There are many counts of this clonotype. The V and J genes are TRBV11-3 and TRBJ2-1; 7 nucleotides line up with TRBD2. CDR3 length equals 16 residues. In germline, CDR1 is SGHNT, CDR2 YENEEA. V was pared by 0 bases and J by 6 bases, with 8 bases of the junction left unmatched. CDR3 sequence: CASSLDTGGLANEQFF. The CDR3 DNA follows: TGTGCCAGCAGCTTAGATACGGGAGGACTTGCCAATGAGCAGTTCTTC.

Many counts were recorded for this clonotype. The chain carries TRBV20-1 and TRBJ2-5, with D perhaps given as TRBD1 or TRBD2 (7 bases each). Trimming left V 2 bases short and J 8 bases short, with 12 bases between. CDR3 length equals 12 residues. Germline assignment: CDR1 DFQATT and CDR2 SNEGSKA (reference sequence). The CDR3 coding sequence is TGCAGTGCTAGACAGGGGGGGAATACCCAGTACTTC. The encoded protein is CSARQGGNTQYF.

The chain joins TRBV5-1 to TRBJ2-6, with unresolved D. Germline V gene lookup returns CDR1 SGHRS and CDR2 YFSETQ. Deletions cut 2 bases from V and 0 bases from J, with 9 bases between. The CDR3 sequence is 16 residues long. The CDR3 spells CASSLQVSSGANVLTF. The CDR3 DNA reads TGCGCCAGCAGCTTACAAGTGAGCTCTGGGGCCAACGTCCTGACTTTC.

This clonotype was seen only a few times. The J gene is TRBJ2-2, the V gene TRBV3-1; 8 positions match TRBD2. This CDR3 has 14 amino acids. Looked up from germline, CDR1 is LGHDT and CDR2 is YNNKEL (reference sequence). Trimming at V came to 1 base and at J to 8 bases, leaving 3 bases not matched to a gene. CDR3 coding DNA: TGTGCCAGCAGCCAAGGGACTAGCTGGGGGGAGCTGTTTTTT. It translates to CASSQGTSWGELFF.

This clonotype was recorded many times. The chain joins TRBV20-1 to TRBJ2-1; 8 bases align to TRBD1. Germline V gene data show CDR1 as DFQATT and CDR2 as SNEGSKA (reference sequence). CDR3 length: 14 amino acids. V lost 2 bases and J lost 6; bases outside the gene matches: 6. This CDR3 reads CSARWTGIGNEQFF. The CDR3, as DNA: TGCAGTGCTAGATGGACAGGGATTGGCAATGAGCAGTTCTTC.

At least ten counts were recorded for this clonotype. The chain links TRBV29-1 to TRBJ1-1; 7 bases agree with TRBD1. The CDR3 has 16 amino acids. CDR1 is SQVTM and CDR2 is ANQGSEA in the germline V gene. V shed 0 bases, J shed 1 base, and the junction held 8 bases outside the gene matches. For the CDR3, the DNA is TGCAGCGTTGAAGAGTGGCGGGACAGTAGGAACACTGAAGCTTTCTTT. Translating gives CSVEEWRDSRNTEAFF.

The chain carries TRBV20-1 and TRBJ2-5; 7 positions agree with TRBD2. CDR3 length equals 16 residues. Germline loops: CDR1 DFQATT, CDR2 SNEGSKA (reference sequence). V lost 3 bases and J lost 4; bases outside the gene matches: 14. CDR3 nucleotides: TGCAGTGCTAGCCCAGACCTACTAGCGAATCGAGAGACCCAGTACTTC. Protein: CSASPDLLANRETQYF.

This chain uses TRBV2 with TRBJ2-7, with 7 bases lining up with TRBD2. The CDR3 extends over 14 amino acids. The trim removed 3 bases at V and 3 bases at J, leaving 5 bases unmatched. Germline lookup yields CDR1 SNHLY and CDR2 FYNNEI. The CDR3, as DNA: TGTGCCAGCAGTGATGGACGGGGGGACTACGAGCAGTACTTC. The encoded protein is CASSDGRGDYEQYF.

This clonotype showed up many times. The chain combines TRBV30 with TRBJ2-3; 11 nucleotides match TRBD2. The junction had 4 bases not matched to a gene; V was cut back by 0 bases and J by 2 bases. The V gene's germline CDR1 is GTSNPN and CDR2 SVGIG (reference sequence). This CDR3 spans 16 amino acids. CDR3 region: CAWSVETSGATDTQYF. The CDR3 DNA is TGTGCCTGGAGTGTAGAGACTAGCGGGGCCACAGATACGCAGTATTTT.

As DNA, the CDR3 is TGTGCCAGCAGTGAATCTGGGGTCGGCTACACCTTC. Translated: CASSESGVGYTF. This rearrangement joins TRBV25-1 to TRBJ1-2; D not certain. This CDR3 has 12 residues. V lost 1 base and J 8 bases, leaving 8 bases between the germline ends. The germline CDR1 and CDR2 sequences are MGHDK and SYGVNS.

Here the CDR3 DNA reads TGTGCCACCAGTGATTCCCCTTCTGGACGGGGCAATCAGCCCCAGCATTTT. Its protein is CATSDSPSGRGNQPQHF. The chain joins TRBV24-1 to TRBJ1-5; D is undetermined. V lost 2 bases to trimming and J lost 2 bases, with 15 bases between them. Germline lookup yields CDR1 KGHDR and CDR2 SFDVKD. The CDR3 runs to 17 residues.

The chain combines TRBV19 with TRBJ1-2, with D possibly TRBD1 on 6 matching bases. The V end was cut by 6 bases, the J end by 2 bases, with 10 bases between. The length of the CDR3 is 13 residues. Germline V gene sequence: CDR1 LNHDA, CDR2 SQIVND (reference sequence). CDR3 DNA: TGTGCCAGTAGGGGCACAGGGAACTATGGCTACACCTTC. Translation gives CASRGTGNYGYTF.

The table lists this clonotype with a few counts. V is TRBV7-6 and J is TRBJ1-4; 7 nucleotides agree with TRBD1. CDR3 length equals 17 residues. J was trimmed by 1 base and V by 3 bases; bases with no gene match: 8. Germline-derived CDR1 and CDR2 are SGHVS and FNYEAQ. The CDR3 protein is CASSFSRTGLTNEKLFF. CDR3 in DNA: TGTGCCAGCAGCTTTAGTCGGACAGGACTAACTAATGAAAAACTGTTTTTT.

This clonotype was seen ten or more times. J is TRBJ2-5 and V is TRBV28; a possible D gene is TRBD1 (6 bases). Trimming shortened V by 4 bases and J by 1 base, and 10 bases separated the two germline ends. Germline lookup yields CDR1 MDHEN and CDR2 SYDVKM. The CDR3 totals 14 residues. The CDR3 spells CASSSWTVQETQYF. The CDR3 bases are TGTGCCAGCAGTTCCTGGACAGTCCAAGAGACCCAGTACTTC.

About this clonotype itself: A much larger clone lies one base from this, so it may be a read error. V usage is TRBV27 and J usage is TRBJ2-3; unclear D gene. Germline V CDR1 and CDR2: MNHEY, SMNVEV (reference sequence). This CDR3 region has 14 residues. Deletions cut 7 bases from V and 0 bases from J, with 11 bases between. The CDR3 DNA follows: TGTGCCAGCACTCAGAGGTCTAGCACAGATACGCAGTATTTT. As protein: CASTQRSSTDTQYF.

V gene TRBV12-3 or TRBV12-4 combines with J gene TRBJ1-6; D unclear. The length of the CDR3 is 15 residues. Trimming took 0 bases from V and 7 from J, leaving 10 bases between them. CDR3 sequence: CASSLASHSNSPLHF. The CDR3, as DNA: TGTGCCAGCAGTTTAGCGAGCCACAGCAATTCACCCCTCCACTTT.

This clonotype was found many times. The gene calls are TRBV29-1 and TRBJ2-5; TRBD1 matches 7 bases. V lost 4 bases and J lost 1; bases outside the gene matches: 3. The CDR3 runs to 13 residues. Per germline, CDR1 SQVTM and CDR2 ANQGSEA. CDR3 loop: CSVAGTAQETQYF. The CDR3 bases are TGCAGCGTTGCCGGGACAGCCCAAGAGACCCAGTACTTC.